The table lists the clone carrying this T cell receptor (beta chain) with a few counts. This sample is drawn from a study of molecular identifiers for immune sequencing clone quantification. The CDR3 has 16 amino acids. J was trimmed by 0 bases and V by 2 bases; bases with no gene match: 4. Naive CD8 T cells were sorted as CD8+CD4-CCR7+CD45RA+. Bulk TCR library preparation followed previously described methods with listed TCR primers. TCRdb passed the PCR reads through MiXCR, listing each CDR3 protein once. This table holds about half a million distinct CDR3 sequences, about 22% found once. The sequence was collected from a human donor in good health. Some libraries in this study had Jurkat cell RNA spiked in. Sequences were obtained from naive CD8+ T cells from blood, with Jurkat cell RNA spiked in. Specified subset: FACS-sorted CD8+CD4-CCR7+CD45RA+ naive T cells. V usage is TRBV12-3 or TRBV12-4 and J usage is TRBJ2-1, with 7 bases aligning to TRBD2. The CDR3 nucleotides read TGTGCCAGCAGTTTAATGGCGGGGGACTCCTACAATGAGCAGTTCTTC. Protein sequence: CASSLMAGDSYNEQFF.